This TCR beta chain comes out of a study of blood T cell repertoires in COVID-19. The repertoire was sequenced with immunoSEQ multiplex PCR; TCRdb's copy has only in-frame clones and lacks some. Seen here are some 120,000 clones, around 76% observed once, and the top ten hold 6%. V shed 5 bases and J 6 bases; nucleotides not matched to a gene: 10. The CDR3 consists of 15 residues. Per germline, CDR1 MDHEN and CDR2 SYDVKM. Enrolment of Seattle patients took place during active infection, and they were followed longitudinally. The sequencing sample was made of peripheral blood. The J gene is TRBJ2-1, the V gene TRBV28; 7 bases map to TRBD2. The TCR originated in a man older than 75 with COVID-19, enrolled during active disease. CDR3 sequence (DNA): TGTGCCAGCAGTGTGGCCCAACTAGCGTTCAATGAGCAGTTCTTC. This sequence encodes CASSVAQLAFNEQFF.